The sequence of this TCR beta chain was determined in a study of identical twins. TCRdb re-called the 5' RACE reads with MiXCR, one entry per CDR3 protein. In the table there are roughly 470,000 distinct CDR3 sequences, approximately 15% of which are singletons. After removal of 5 bases from V and 0 bases from J, the junction contained 4 bases not matched to a gene. The CDR3 is 18 amino acids. Germline values: CDR1 SGHAT, CDR2 FQDESV (reference sequence). This clonotype was seen ten or more times. These same data were also listed under a study on yellow fever vaccine responses in identical twins.

The V gene is TRBV11-1, the J gene TRBJ2-1; the match to TRBD2 covers 16 bases. This TCR was sampled from a woman between 18 and 30 years old in good health. Material: CD4+ T cells sorted from blood. This chain's CDR3 is CASSKGLAGGSSYNEQFF. CDR3 nucleotides: TGTGCCAGCAGCAAGGGACTAGCGGGAGGGAGCTCCTACAATGAGCAGTTCTTC.